This TCR beta chain was recorded in a study of T cell responses to AZD1222 COVID-19 vaccine. Some clones are missing from TCRdb's copy, which holds only in-frame ones; the method was immunoSEQ multiplex PCR. The specimen's table records about 140,000 clones. Germline V gene data show CDR1 as SGHTS and CDR2 as YDEGEE. V shed 6 bases, J shed 4 bases, and the junction held 9 bases outside the gene matches. This CDR3 region has 15 residues. Whole-study results and caveats: In all cases, repertoires were sampled only after the peak T cell response. The study reported that nearly half of spike-specific TCRs target unmutated variant regions.

As concerns this clone: What it binds is unknown.

The chain joins TRBV5-8 to TRBJ1-4; 7 nucleotides match TRBD1. This receptor was obtained from an adult in good health. The sequenced sample was peripheral blood. CDR3 protein: CASTPKQGFNEKLFF. Here the CDR3 DNA reads TGTGCCAGCACCCCAAAACAGGGGTTTAATGAAAAACTGTTTTTT.